This T cell receptor (beta chain) was retrieved from a study of shared clonotypes between healthy human individuals. Study overall: Each donor contributed plates that comprised three CD4 naive, three CD4 memory, two CD8 naive and one CD8 memory.

Donors had no recently reported acute infections or vaccinations and were HIV-negative. Assay used: immunoSEQ multiplex PCR; TCRdb lists only in-frame clones, some missing. This table holds 1.4 million to 1.5 million clones, over 95% found once. The study, taken as a whole, reports: Clonotypes shared by all four donors outscored non-shared clonotypes in generation probability.

V dropped 5 bases and J dropped 6; count of bases not matched to a gene: 18. The CDR3 totals 18 residues. Germline CDR1 SGHNT, CDR2 YENEEA. In the case of this clone: Its antigen is as yet unknown.

Sample: naive CD4+ T cells sorted from blood. Subset denoted: CD45RA+ positively selected. The chain links TRBV11-3 to TRBJ2-1, with 8 positions matching TRBD2. This clonotype was obtained from a man aged 25-45 years in good health. CDR3 sequence: CASSRTGYNGRASNEQFF. CDR3 bases: TGTGCCAGCAGCCGTACGGGGTATAACGGGAGGGCCTCCAATGAGCAGTTCTTC.